Below, one T cell receptor beta chain is given with its context. There is no known antigen for this receptor. Per-base quality was not reported, and no clone a single base away is much larger than it. The sample comes from a study of shared clonotypes between healthy human individuals (dated by TCRdb to 2020 to 2022). With respect to the entire study: The cohort included three men and a couple of women between 18 and 49 years of age. Different laboratories and diverse techniques were used to prepare libraries and sequence TCR repertoires, to increase sequencing depth and limit assay-specific biases. For each donor, three plates each were used for CD4 naive and CD4 memory, two plates were used for CD8 naive, and one plate was used for CD8 memory. Blood TCR repertoires of roughly five healthy adults were deeply sequenced to estimate repertoire size and the extent of clonotype sharing between individuals. Each donor's leukapheresis produced roughly between roughly 0.94 and 9.5 billion PBMCs.

What the study reported, not specific to this receptor: About 5% of naive CD4, around 3.5% of naive CD8, about 2.1% of memory CD4, and 0.35% to 0.5% of memory CD8 clonotypes were shared across a few donors. Because the study included only a small number of donors, the genetic and exposure-history diversity represented was limited. Pairwise subsampling led to the expectation that sequencing depth would affect the degree of clonotype sharing among donors. Only blood was sampled, and tissue TCR repertoires likely differ from those in blood. Compared with non-shared clonotypes, the clonotypes found in all four sorted-subset donors had higher generation probabilities. Naive subsets generally had larger estimated clonotype richness than memory subsets did. Incomplete sequencing was indicated by rarefaction of sorted-subset datasets, despite the large sequencing depth.

Taken from cysteine to phenylalanine, the CDR3 has 13 residues. The only DNA kept is the CDR3, 39 bases in frame from the first base. CDR1 and CDR2 are read off the germline V gene (reference sequence) as MNHEY and SMNVEV. Trimming takes 8 bases off V and 2 bases off J; junction bases not matched to a gene: 3. CD8 naive samples were CD45RO-negative cells positively selected for CCR7, giving a CD45RA+CCR7+ population that excluded TemRA cells. The donors were healthy, HIV-negative adults who had no recently reported acute infections or vaccinations. All donors were Caucasian adults living in Nashville, Tennessee, USA. Blood was obtained by leukapheresis, after which PBMCs were separated by Ficoll-Histopaque density gradient centrifugation and cryopreserved in liquid nitrogen vapor phase. Analytical flow cytometry was used to check the purity and quantity of every magnetically sorted T cell population. Each sorted fraction had its genomic DNA isolated and then quantified by UV absorbance on a Nanodrop 2000c.

Using the deep immunoSEQ assay, TCR CDR3 regions were amplified from genomic DNA by multiplex PCR. Extracted genomic DNA from each cell subset was distributed evenly across all wells of several immunoSEQ 96-well plates, and each plate was treated as a replicate. For sorted subsets, roughly 0.2 ug genomic DNA, equal to some 28,000 T cell genomes, was loaded into each replicate PCR. The purified libraries were quantified using a Qubit 3.0 fluorometer, sized with a Bioanalyzer 2100, and then quantified again using the KAPA Library Quantification kit. Every immunoSEQ 96-well plate was sequenced on a separate single-read 150-cycle Illumina NextSeq 550 flow cell. The authors' analysis ran thus. The immunoSEQ output contained only junctional sequences without quality scores, so filtering could not match that applied to full-length reads. Sequences were annotated with PyIR, a Python wrapper for IgBLAST v1.9, using IMGT germline references to assign V/J genes and CDR3. Any read was removed if the V/J assignment was weak (E-value above 1e-6), the CDR3 was missing, or the read contained stop codons, out-of-frame junctions, or ambiguous translated residues. A V3J clonotype was defined by an identical inferred V gene, J gene, and CDR3 amino acid sequence. Percentage overlap between repertoires was computed as shared unique clonotypes divided by the size of the smaller repertoire. RTK rarefaction, the Chao1 estimator, and Recon v2.1 estimates of unobserved clonotypes were used to assess repertoire richness. For all TCRbeta clonotypes obtained by the gDNA method from a handful of donors, generation probabilities were computed with OLGA. TCRdb stores this immuneACCESS table with in-frame sequences only. Part of the clones is absent; in the studies checked, under half of the shortfall reflects unresolved V genes, and no reason is known for the rest. Clone size and the V and J calls come from that table; the DNA yielded D and trimming. This sample lists roughly 2,000,000 clones; around 96% were detected once. Roughly 1% of the sample goes to the ten largest clones.

Sequenced: naive CD8+ T cells sorted from blood. Reading the label with the study, this specimen's cell subset or site is: CD45RA+CCR7+. The receptor was derived from a man aged 18 to 35 in good health. This chain joins TRBV27 to TRBJ1-5, and 7 junction bases match TRBD1. The CDR3 region: CASGTGGNQPQHF. At the DNA level, the sequence is TGTGCCAGCGGTACAGGGGGCAATCAGCCCCAGCATTTT.